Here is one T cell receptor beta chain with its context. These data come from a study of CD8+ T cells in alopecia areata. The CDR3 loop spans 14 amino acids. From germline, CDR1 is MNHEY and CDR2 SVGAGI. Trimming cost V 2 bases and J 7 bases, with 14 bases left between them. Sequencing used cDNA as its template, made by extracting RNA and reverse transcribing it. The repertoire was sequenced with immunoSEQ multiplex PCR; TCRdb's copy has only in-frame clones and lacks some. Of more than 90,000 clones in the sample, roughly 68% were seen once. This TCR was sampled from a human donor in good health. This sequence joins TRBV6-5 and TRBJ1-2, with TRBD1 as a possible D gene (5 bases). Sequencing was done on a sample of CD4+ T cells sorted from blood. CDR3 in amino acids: CASSYRGSSGGYTF. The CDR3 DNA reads TGTGCCAGCAGTTACAGGGGAAGCAGCGGTGGCTACACCTTC.